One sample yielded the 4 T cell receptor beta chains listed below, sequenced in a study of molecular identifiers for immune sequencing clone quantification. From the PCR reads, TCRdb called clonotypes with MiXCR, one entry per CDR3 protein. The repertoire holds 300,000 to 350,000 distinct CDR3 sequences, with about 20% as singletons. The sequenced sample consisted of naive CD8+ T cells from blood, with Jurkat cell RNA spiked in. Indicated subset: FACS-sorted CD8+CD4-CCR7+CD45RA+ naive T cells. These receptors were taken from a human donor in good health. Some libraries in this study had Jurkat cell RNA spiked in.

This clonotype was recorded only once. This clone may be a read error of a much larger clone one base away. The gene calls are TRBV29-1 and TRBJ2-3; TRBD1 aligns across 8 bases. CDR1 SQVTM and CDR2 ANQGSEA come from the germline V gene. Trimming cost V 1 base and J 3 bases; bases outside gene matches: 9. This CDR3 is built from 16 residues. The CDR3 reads CSVEVPRDRPTDTQYF. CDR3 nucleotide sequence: TGCAGCGTTGAAGTGCCCCGGGACAGGCCTACAGATACGCAGTATTTT.

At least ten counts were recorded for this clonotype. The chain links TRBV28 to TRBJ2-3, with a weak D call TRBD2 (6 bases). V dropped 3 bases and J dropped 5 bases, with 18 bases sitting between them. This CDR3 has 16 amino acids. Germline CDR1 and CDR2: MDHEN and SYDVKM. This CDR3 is CASSFIPSRDQDTQYF. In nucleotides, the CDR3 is TGTGCCAGCAGTTTTATTCCTTCGCGGGATCAAGATACGCAGTATTTT.

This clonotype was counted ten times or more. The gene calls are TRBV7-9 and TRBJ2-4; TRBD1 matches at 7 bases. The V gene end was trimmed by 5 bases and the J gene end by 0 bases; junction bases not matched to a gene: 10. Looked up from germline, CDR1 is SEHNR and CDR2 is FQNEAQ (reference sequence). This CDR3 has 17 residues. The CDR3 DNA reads TGTGCCAGCAGCCCCAGGACAGGCGGGCGAGCCAAAAACATTCAGTACTTC. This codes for CASSPRTGGRAKNIQYF.

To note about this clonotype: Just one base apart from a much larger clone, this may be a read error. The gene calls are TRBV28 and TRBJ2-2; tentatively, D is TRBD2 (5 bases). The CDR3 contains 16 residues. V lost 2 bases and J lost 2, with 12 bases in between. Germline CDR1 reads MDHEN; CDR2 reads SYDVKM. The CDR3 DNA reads TGTGCCAGCAGTTTAGCCACCGGGATAAACACCGGGGAGCTGTTTTTT. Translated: CASSLATGINTGELFF. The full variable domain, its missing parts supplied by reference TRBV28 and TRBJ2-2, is DVKVTQSSRYLVKRTGEKVFLECVQDMDHENMFWYRQDPGLGLRLIYFSYDVKMKEKGDIPEGYSVSREKKERFSLILESASTNQTSMYLCASSLATGINTGELFFGEGSRLTVL.